The sequence of this T cell receptor beta chain was determined in a study of blood T cell repertoires in COVID-19. Study overall: The samples span acute and convalescent COVID-19 from the United States, Italy and Spain.

CDR1 and CDR2 (germline): LNHDA, SQIVND (reference sequence). V was trimmed by 4 bases and J by 5 bases, leaving 15 bases between them. This CDR3 comprises 15 residues. TCRdb's copy holds only in-frame clones and misses some; the assay was immunoSEQ multiplex PCR. Here the sample spans approximately 70,000 clones, approximately 90% being singletons. The rearrangement uses TRBV19 and TRBJ2-1; possibly TRBD2 for D (6 bases). The sequence came from a human donor in a cohort sampled during active COVID-19. Sequenced sample: peripheral blood. The CDR3 region has the DNA TGTGCCAGTAGTAATTGGAAACTAGCCGACAATGAGCAGTTCTTC. Residues: CASSNWKLADNEQFF.